Below, 9 T cell receptor beta chains from the same sample are listed, as sequenced in a study of shared clonotypes between healthy human individuals. Assay used: immunoSEQ multiplex PCR; TCRdb lists only in-frame clones, some missing. The sample holds some 2,500,000 clones, 80% to 95% seen once. What was sequenced was naive CD4+ T cells from PBMCs. Subset noted: CD45RA+ positively selected. These receptors came from a man younger than 30 in good health. Some clones in this sample may be carry-over from other donors' samples.

This rearrangement joins TRBV19 to TRBJ1-4, with TRBD1 identical over 8 bases. CDR3 length: 16 amino acids. CDR1 and CDR2 from the germline V gene are LNHDA and SQIVND (reference sequence). V shed 3 bases, J shed 5 bases, and the junction held 8 bases outside the gene matches. In DNA, the CDR3 is TGTGCCAGTAGTATTCGGACAGGGCCCAGGAATGAAAAACTGTTTTTT. Translating gives CASSIRTGPRNEKLFF. The full variable domain, its missing parts supplied by reference TRBV19 and TRBJ1-4, is DGGITQSPKYLFRKEGQNVTLSCEQNLNHDAMYWYRQDPGQGLRLIYYSQIVNDFQKGDIAEGYSVSREKKESFPLTVTSAQKNPTAFYLCASSIRTGPRNEKLFFGSGTQLSVL.

Regarding this clone: Different DNA sequences within this sample yield the same CDR3. V gene TRBV18 combines with J gene TRBJ1-3; possible D gene TRBD1, 5 bases. The CDR3 loop spans 16 amino acids. V was trimmed by 2 bases and J by 0 bases, leaving 11 bases between them. The germline V gene has CDR1 KGHSH and CDR2 LQKENI. CDR3 protein: CASSPSDSGSGNTIYF. The CDR3 DNA sequence: TGTGCCAGCTCACCAAGCGACAGTGGCTCTGGAAACACCATATATTTT.

The chain carries TRBV2 and TRBJ2-1, with TRBD2 matching over 8 bases. Germline-derived CDR1 and CDR2 are SNHLY and FYNNEI. V lost 5 bases, J lost 7 bases, and 7 bases stayed unmatched. This CDR3 has 14 amino acids. Written as DNA, the CDR3 is TGTGCCAGCAGTTTTGCGGGAGGCTCGAATGAGCAGTTCTTC. It translates to CASSFAGGSNEQFF.

This chain connects TRBV2 to TRBJ1-5; D not resolved. V lost 7 bases and J lost 0, with 7 bases in between. The CDR3 runs 13 residues. The germline V gene has CDR1 SNHLY and CDR2 FYNNEI. CDR3: CASNDNSNQPQHF. The CDR3 nucleotides read TGTGCCAGCAACGACAATAGCAATCAGCCCCAGCATTTT.

The genes are TRBV1 and TRBJ2-3; TRBD2 is the table's D call, not checked against the DNA. TRBV1 is annotated as a pseudogene. There are 16 residues in the CDR3. CDR3 nucleotides: TGCACCAGCAGCCAAGGTAGTGGGAGAAGCACAGATACGCAGTATTTT. Protein: CTSSQGSGRSTDTQYF.

The J gene is TRBJ2-7, the V gene TRBV5-1; a possible D gene is TRBD1 (6 bases). Trimming took off 1 base at V and 2 bases at J, with 13 bases between the two ends. This CDR3 region has 15 residues. Germline V lookup: CDR1 SGHRS, CDR2 YFSETQ. The CDR3: CASSLQGTGTYEQYF. The DNA of the CDR3 is TGCGCCAGCAGCTTGCAGGGGACCGGAACCTACGAGCAGTACTTC.

J is TRBJ1-4 and V is TRBV18; no clear D gene. The CDR3 runs to 15 residues. Germline CDR1 is KGHSH and CDR2 is LQKENI. The V end was cut by 0 bases, the J end by 7 bases, with 12 bases between. CDR3 protein: CASSPPSRSFEKLFF. The DNA for the CDR3 is TGTGCCAGCTCACCACCCTCCAGGTCTTTTGAAAAACTGTTTTTT.

This chain joins TRBV7-9 and TRBJ1-2; no clear D. The CDR3 is made up of 13 amino acids. Germline V CDR1 and CDR2: SEHNR, FQNEAQ (reference sequence). Trimming removed 8 bases at V and 3 bases at J, with 13 bases between. The CDR3 region has the DNA TGTGCCAGCGGTGTTTCAGGATACTATGGCTACACCTTC. The encoded protein is CASGVSGYYGYTF.

This chain uses TRBV2 with TRBJ2-7; 10 bases fit TRBD1. V was clipped by 7 bases and J by 6 bases; unmatched bases: 9. The CDR3 is made up of 14 amino acids. Germline CDR1 and CDR2: SNHLY and FYNNEI. The CDR3 sequence: CASNSRDRGGEQYF. For the CDR3, the DNA is TGTGCCAGCAATAGCCGGGACAGGGGAGGCGAGCAGTACTTC.